The rows below give T cell receptor beta chains drawn from one sample of a study of CD8+ T cells in alopecia areata. Assay used: immunoSEQ multiplex PCR; TCRdb lists only in-frame clones, some missing. The table includes around 140,000 clones, about 86% detected once. Sequences were derived from CD8+ T cells sorted from blood, sampled at week 4, from a patient treated with tofacitinib. The receptors originated from a human donor with alopecia areata. Each CDR3 is given with its conserved first and last residue. Each record gives: D gene, J gene, V gene, clone size, CDR3 DNA, CDR3 protein. A D gene is named only where the DNA matches it firmly. Rows may omit the clone size; those that give it use once, few, many or a size class.

D: TRBD1; J: TRBJ1-2; V: TRBV6-5; size: NA; DNA: TGTGCCAGTAGCCGGGACAGCAGCTTCTATGGCTACACCTTC; CDR3: CASSRDSSFYGYTF
D: NA; J: TRBJ1-6; V: TRBV27; size: NA; DNA: TGTGCCAGCAGTTTATTGGGCCCCTATAATTCACCCCTCCACTTT; CDR3: CASSLLGPYNSPLHF
D: NA; J: TRBJ2-1; V: TRBV29-1; size: NA; DNA: TGCAGCGTTGAGCGCGGGAATGAGCAGTTCTTC; CDR3: CSVERGNEQFF
D: NA; J: TRBJ1-2; V: TRBV27; size: NA; DNA: TGTGCCAGCAGTTTTGATGTTGGGGGGGGGCGGATTTATGGCTACACCTTC; CDR3: CASSFDVGGGRIYGYTF
D: NA; J: TRBJ2-1; V: TRBV29-1; size: NA; DNA: TGCAGCGTTGAATGGTTCGGCCCCTACAATGAGCAGTTCTTC; CDR3: CSVEWFGPYNEQFF
D: NA; J: TRBJ2-7; V: TRBV29-1; size: NA; DNA: TGCAGCGTTGAAGACTCCGGGAAGCTCGGCGAGCAGTACTTC; CDR3: CSVEDSGKLGEQYF
D: NA; J: TRBJ2-7; V: TRBV7-8; size: NA; DNA: TGTGCCAGCAGCCCCCAATCGGACGAGCAGTACTTC; CDR3: CASSPQSDEQYF
D: TRBD1; J: TRBJ2-6; V: TRBV7-9; size: NA; DNA: TGTGCCAGCAGCTTATCAGGGGGCCTGTACTCTGGGGCCAACGTCCTGACTTTC; CDR3: CASSLSGGLYSGANVLTF
D: TRBD1; J: TRBJ2-7; V: TRBV30; size: NA; DNA: TGTGCCTGGAGCGACAGGGGGGGGTACGAGCAGTACTTC; CDR3: CAWSDRGGYEQYF
D: NA; J: TRBJ1-1; V: TRBV29-1; size: NA; DNA: TGCAGCGTTGGTAAGGGAGAGGACACTGAAGCTTTCTTT; CDR3: CSVGKGEDTEAFF
D: NA; J: TRBJ2-2; V: TRBV5-6; size: NA; DNA: TGTGCCAGCAGCTTGGCAGGTAACACCGGGGAGCTGTTTTTT; CDR3: CASSLAGNTGELFF
D: TRBD2; J: TRBJ2-5; V: TRBV12-5; size: NA; DNA: TGTGCTAGTGGCTCCAGACTAGCGGGAGGGCCAGAGGAGACCCAGTACTTC; CDR3: CASGSRLAGGPEETQYF
D: NA; J: TRBJ1-5; V: TRBV4-1; size: NA; DNA: TGCGCCAGCAGTCTCACAGGGAATCAGCCCCAGCATTTT; CDR3: CASSLTGNQPQHF
D: TRBD1; J: TRBJ1-2; V: TRBV30; size: NA; DNA: TGTGCCTGGAAGCCCGACAGGGGGCCTGACGGCTACACCTTC; CDR3: CAWKPDRGPDGYTF
D: NA; J: TRBJ1-2; V: TRBV29-1; size: NA; DNA: TGCAGCGTAATATACAGGACCTCTAACTATGGCTACACCTTC; CDR3: CSVIYRTSNYGYTF
D: TRBD2; J: TRBJ2-1; V: TRBV6-1; size: NA; DNA: TGTGCCAGCAGAGTTAGCGGGAGAGGGCAGTTCTTC; CDR3: CASRVSGRGQFF
D: NA; J: TRBJ2-7; V: TRBV27; size: NA; DNA: TGTGCCAGCAGTTCCAGGGGAAATCTCTACGAGCAGTACTTC; CDR3: CASSSRGNLYEQYF
D: NA; J: TRBJ1-2; V: TRBV6-6; size: NA; DNA: TGTGCCAGCAGTTACGTGGAACAAGAGGGCTACACCTTC; CDR3: CASSYVEQEGYTF
D: NA; J: TRBJ2-7; V: TRBV27; size: NA; DNA: TGTGCCAGCAGTTGGACTGACGCGGGCTACGAGCAGTACTTC; CDR3: CASSWTDAGYEQYF
D: TRBD1; J: TRBJ2-2; V: TRBV29-1; size: few; DNA: TGCAGCGTTCGGGACAGGGGCACCGGGGAGCTGTTTTTT; CDR3: CSVRDRGTGELFF
D: NA; J: TRBJ2-7; V: TRBV7-9; size: NA; DNA: TGTGCCAGCAGCCAGGACAGTACCTACGAGCAGTACTTC; CDR3: CASSQDSTYEQYF
D: NA; J: TRBJ1-5; V: TRBV6-5; size: NA; DNA: TGTGCCAGCGGGGGGAATCAGCCCCAGCATTTT; CDR3: CASGGNQPQHF
D: TRBD1; J: TRBJ2-7; V: TRBV27; size: NA; DNA: TGTGCCAGCAGTCTTACAGGGGTTAAGGACTACGAGCAGTACTTC; CDR3: CASSLTGVKDYEQYF
D: NA; J: TRBJ2-7; V: TRBV2; size: once; DNA: TGTGCCAGCTCTGGGACTGTTCCCTACGAGCAGTACTTC; CDR3: CASSGTVPYEQYF
D: NA; J: TRBJ2-7; V: TRBV6-5; size: NA; DNA: TGTGCCTCCCTGGGACCGGGCTACGAGCAGTACTTC; CDR3: CASLGPGYEQYF
D: TRBD1; J: TRBJ1-1; V: TRBV19; size: NA; DNA: TGTGCCACTTCGACAGGGTTGAACACTGAAGCTTTCTTT; CDR3: CATSTGLNTEAFF
D: NA; J: TRBJ2-3; V: TRBV10-3; size: NA; DNA: TGTGCCATCAGTGACGAGACAGGTCCTCGCTCGGGCGACACAGATACGCAGTATTTT; CDR3: CAISDETGPRSGDTDTQYF
D: TRBD2; J: TRBJ2-7; V: TRBV12-5; size: once; DNA: TGTGCTAGTGGTCTTTTAGCGGGAGATGAGCAGTACTTC; CDR3: CASGLLAGDEQYF
D: TRBD2; J: TRBJ2-7; V: TRBV6-5; size: NA; DNA: TGTGCCAGCAGGGCGGGACTAGCGGGATCCTACGAGCAGTACTTC; CDR3: CASRAGLAGSYEQYF
D: NA; J: TRBJ1-1; V: TRBV30; size: NA; DNA: TGTGCCTGGAGGCCCGACGCGAACACTGAAGCTTTCTTT; CDR3: CAWRPDANTEAFF
D: NA; J: TRBJ2-7; V: TRBV7-8; size: NA; DNA: TGTGCCAGCAGCTCCTGGGAGCGGGACCAGGGGGAGCAGTACTTC; CDR3: CASSSWERDQGEQYF
D: NA; J: TRBJ1-1; V: TRBV7-2; size: NA; DNA: TGTGCCAGCAGCTTAGATCAACCCTTCTCGAACACTGAAGCTTTCTTT; CDR3: CASSLDQPFSNTEAFF
D: NA; J: TRBJ1-1; V: TRBV4-1; size: NA; DNA: TGCGCCAGCAGCCAAGATGCCTCGAACACTGAAGCTTTCTTT; CDR3: CASSQDASNTEAFF
D: NA; J: TRBJ2-7; V: TRBV27; size: NA; DNA: TGTGCCAGCAGTCCATCGGGGAGAGGCACCTACGAGCAGTACTTC; CDR3: CASSPSGRGTYEQYF
D: NA; J: TRBJ2-7; V: TRBV25-1; size: NA; DNA: TGTGCCAGCAGTGACCCCAGAGGCGTGGTCTACGAGCAGTACTTC; CDR3: CASSDPRGVVYEQYF
D: NA; J: TRBJ2-2; V: TRBV29-1; size: NA; DNA: TGCAGCGTTGAATGGGGGCAAGTCGGGGAGCTGTTTTTT; CDR3: CSVEWGQVGELFF
D: NA; J: TRBJ2-3; V: TRBV18; size: NA; DNA: TGTGCCAGCTCACTTCGGACTGACTCTAGCACAGATACGCAGTATTTT; CDR3: CASSLRTDSSTDTQYF
D: NA; J: TRBJ1-2; V: TRBV6-1; size: NA; DNA: TGTGCCAGCAGTTCGTATGGGTATGGCTACACCTTC; CDR3: CASSSYGYGYTF
D: TRBD2; J: TRBJ2-7; V: TRBV29-1; size: few; DNA: TGCAGCGCCAACTTAGCGGGAGGGCCGTACGAGCAGTACTTC; CDR3: CSANLAGGPYEQYF
D: NA; J: TRBJ2-7; V: TRBV19; size: once; DNA: TGTGCCAGTAGTATAAGACAGGAATCCTACGAGCAGTACTTC; CDR3: CASSIRQESYEQYF
D: TRBD1; J: TRBJ2-7; V: TRBV13; size: NA; DNA: TGTGCCAGCAGTTCCGGGACAGACTACGAGCAGTACTTC; CDR3: CASSSGTDYEQYF
D: NA; J: TRBJ2-7; V: TRBV30; size: NA; DNA: TGTGCCTGGAGTGTAGTTCTTACCGAGCAGTACTTC; CDR3: CAWSVVLTEQYF